This T cell receptor (beta chain) was retrieved from a study of control samples from healthy donors and cancer patients. With 3 bases removed from V and 8 bases from J, the gap between germline ends came to 20 bases. Looked up from germline, CDR1 is MGHRA and CDR2 is YSYEKL. This CDR3 is built from 16 residues. Sequencing was performed with immunoSEQ multiplex PCR; in TCRdb, only in-frame clones are kept and a portion is missing. The repertoire consists of about 48,000 clones, with roughly 92% occurring once and the leading ten covering about a quarter. The genes are TRBV4-1 and TRBJ2-1, with D tentatively TRBD2 (5 bases). This sequence originates from a woman between 50 and 59 years old with head and neck cancer. The source material was PBMCs. The CDR3 protein is CASSQLQLDGRDEQFF. The CDR3 DNA reads as TGCGCCAGCAGCCAGCTCCAACTAGACGGTCGAGATGAGCAGTTCTTC.